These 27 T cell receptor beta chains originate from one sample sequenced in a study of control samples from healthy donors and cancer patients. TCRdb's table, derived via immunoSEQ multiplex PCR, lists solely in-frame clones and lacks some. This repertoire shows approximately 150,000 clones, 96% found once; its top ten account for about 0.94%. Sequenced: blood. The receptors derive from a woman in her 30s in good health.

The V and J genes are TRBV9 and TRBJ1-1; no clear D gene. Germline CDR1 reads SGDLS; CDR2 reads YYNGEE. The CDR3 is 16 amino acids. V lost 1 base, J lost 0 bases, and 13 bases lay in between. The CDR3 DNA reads TGTGCCAGCAGCGTACTTGATATAGATCTGAACACTGAAGCTTTCTTT. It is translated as CASSVLDIDLNTEAFF.

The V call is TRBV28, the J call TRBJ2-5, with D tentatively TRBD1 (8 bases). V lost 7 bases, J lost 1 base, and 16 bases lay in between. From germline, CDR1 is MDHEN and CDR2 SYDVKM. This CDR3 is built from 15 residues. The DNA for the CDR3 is TGTGCCAGCAAACAGGGGGGGTTTCCCCAAGAGACCCAGTACTTC. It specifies CASKQGGFPQETQYF.

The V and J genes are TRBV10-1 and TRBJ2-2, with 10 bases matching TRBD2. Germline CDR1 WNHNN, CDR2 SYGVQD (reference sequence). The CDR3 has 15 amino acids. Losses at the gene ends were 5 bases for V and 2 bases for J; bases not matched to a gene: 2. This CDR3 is CASSRTSGNTGELFF. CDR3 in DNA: TGCGCCAGCAGTCGGACTAGCGGTAACACCGGGGAGCTGTTTTTT.

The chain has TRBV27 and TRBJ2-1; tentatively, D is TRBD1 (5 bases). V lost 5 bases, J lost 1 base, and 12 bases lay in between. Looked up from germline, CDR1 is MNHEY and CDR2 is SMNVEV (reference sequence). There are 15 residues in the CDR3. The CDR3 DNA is TGTGCCAGCAGTATACAGGATTTTTCCTACAATGAGCAGTTCTTC. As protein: CASSIQDFSYNEQFF.

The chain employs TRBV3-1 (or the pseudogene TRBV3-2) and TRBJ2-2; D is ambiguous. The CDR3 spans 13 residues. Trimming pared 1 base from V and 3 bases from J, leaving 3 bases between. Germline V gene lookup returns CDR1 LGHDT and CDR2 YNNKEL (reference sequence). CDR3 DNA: TGTGCCAGCAGCCAAGTTTACACCGGGGAGCTGTTTTTT. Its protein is CASSQVYTGELFF.

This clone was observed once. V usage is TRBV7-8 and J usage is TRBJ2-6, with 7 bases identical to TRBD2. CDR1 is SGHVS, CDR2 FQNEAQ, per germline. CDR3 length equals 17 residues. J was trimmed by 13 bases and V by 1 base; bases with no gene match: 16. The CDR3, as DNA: TGTGCCAGCAGCTTAGAGGGGAGGGGAGGCCTGGCCCGTGTCCTGACTTTC. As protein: CASSLEGRGGLARVLTF.

CDR3 amino acids: CATSREQGAPDTQYF. As DNA, the CDR3 is TGTGCCACCAGCAGAGAACAGGGGGCCCCAGATACGCAGTATTTT. This rearrangement joins TRBV15 to TRBJ2-3; 9 nucleotides line up with TRBD1. The CDR3 spans 15 residues. The ends lost 0 bases at V and 4 bases at J; junction bases unmatched: 2. Germline V lookup: CDR1 LNHNV, CDR2 YYDKDF (reference sequence).

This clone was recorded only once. CDR3 bases: TGTGCCAGCAGCGCGAAACGGGACTTTGCCTACGAGCAGTACTTC. Translating gives CASSAKRDFAYEQYF. The chain uses TRBV7-9 and TRBJ2-7, with a weak D call TRBD2 (6 bases). V was pared by 5 bases and J by 2 bases, with 16 bases between. Per germline, CDR1 SEHNR and CDR2 FQNEAQ (reference sequence). This CDR3 contains 15 residues.

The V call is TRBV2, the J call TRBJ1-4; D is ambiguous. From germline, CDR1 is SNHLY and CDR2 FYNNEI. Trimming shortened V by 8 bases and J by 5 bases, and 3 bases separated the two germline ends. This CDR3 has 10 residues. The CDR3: CASVNEKLFF. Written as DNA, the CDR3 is TGTGCCAGCGTAAATGAAAAACTGTTTTTT.

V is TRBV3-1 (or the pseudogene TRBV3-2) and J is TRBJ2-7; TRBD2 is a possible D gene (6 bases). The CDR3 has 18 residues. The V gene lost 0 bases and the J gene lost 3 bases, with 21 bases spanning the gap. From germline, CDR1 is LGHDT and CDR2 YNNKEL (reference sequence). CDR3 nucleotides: TGTGCCAGCAGCCAAGATCTTGGGGGGTATGGAGCGGGCTACGAGCAGTACTTC. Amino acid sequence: CASSQDLGGYGAGYEQYF.

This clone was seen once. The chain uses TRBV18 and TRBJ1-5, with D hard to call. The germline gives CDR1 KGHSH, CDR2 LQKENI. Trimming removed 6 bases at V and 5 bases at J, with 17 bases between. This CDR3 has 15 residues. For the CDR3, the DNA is TGTGCCAGCTCGCCCTATTCGACAACCGATCAGCCCCAGCATTTT. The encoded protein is CASSPYSTTDQPQHF. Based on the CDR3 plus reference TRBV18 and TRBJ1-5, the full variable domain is NAGVMQNPRHLVRRRGQEARLRCSPMKGHSHVYWYRQLPEEGLKFMVYLQKENIIDESGMPKERFSAEFPKEGPSILRIQQVVRGDSAAYFCASSPYSTTDQPQHFGDGTRLSIL.

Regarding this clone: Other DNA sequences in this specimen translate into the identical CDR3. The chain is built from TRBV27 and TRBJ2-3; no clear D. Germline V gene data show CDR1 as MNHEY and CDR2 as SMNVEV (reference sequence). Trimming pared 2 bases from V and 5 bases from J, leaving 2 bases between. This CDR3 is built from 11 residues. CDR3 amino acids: CASSLRDTQYF. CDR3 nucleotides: TGTGCCAGCAGTTTACGAGATACGCAGTATTTT.

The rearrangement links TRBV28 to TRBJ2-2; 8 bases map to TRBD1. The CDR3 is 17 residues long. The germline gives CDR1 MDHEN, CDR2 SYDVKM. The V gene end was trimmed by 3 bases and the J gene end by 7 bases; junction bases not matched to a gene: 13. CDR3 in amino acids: CASSLIGQGPTSGELFF. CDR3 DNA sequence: TGTGCCAGCAGTTTGATCGGACAGGGCCCAACAAGCGGGGAGCTGTTTTTT.

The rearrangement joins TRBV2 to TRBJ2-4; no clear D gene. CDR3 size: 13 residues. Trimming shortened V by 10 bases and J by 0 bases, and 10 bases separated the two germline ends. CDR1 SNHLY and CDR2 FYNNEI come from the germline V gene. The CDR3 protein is CATKDTAKNIQYF. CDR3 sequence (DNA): TGTGCCACCAAAGACACAGCCAAAAACATTCAGTACTTC.

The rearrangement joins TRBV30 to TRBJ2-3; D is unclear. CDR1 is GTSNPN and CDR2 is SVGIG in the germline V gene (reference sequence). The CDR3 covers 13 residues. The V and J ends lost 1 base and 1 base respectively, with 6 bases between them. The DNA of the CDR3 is TGTGCCTGGAGTGCTGGGGGCACAGATACGCAGTATTTT. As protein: CAWSAGGTDTQYF.

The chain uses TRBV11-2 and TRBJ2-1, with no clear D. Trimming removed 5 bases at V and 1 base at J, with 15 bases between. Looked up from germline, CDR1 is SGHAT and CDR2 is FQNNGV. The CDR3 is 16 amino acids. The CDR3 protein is CASSPRADNSYNEQFF. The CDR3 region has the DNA TGTGCCAGCAGCCCGAGAGCAGACAATTCCTACAATGAGCAGTTCTTC.

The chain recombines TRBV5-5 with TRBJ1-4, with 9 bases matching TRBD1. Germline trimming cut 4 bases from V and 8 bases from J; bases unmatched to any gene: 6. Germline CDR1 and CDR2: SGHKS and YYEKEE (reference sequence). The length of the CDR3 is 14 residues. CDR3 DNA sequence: TGTGCCAGCAGCCTCGGACAGGGGAGAGAAAAACTGTTTTTT. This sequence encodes CASSLGQGREKLFF.

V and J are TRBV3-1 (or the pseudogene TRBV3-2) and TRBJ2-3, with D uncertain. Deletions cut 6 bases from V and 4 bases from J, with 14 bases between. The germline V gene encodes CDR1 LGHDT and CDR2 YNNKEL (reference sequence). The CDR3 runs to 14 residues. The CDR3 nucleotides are TGTGCCAGCAGAGATCCCTTCTCTGCAGATACGCAGTATTTT. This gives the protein CASRDPFSADTQYF.

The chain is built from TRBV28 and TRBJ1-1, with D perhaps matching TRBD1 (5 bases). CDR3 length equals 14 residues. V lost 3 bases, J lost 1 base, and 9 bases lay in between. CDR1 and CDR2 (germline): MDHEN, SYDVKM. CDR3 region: CASSLGRSNTEAFF. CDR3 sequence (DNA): TGTGCCAGCAGTTTGGGGCGTTCGAACACTGAAGCTTTCTTT.

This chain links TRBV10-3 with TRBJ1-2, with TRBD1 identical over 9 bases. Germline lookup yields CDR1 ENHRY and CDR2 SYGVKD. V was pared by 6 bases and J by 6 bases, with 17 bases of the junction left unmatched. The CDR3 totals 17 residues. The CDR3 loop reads CAISRIRGQGFSDGYTF. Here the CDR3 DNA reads TGTGCCATCAGCCGGATCAGGGGACAGGGTTTCTCCGATGGCTACACCTTC.

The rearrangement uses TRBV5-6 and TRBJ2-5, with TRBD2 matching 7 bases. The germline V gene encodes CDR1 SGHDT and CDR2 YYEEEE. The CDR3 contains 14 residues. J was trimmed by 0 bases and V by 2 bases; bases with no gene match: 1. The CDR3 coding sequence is TGTGCCAGCAGCTTCGGGACTAACCAAGAGACCCAGTACTTC. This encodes CASSFGTNQETQYF.

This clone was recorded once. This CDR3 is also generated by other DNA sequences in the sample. CDR3 bases: TGTGCCAGCAGTTTCAGGGGGAATCAGCCCCAGCATTTT. Translating gives CASSFRGNQPQHF. The rearrangement links TRBV27 to TRBJ1-5; 7 bases agree with TRBD1. Germline CDR1 is MNHEY and CDR2 is SMNVEV (reference sequence). CDR3 length: 13 residues. J gave up 4 bases and V 3 bases, and 0 bases lay outside the gene matches.

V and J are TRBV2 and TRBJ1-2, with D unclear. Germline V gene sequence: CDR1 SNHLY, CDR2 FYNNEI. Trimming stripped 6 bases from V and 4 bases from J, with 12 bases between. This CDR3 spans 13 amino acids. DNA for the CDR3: TGTGCCAGCAGCGAACAGATTCTCTATGGCTACACCTTC. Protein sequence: CASSEQILYGYTF.

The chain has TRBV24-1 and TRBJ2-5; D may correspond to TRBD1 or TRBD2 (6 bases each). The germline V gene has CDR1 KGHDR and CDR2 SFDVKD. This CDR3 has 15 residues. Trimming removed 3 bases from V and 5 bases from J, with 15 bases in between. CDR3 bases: TGTGCCACCAGTGATCCAGGAGGAGGGGGTGAGACCCAGTACTTC. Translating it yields CATSDPGGGGETQYF.

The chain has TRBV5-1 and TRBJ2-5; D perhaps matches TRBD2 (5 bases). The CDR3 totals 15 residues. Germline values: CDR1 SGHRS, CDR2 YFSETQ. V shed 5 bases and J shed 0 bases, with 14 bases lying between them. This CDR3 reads CASSRDLAYQETQYF. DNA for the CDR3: TGCGCCAGCAGTCGCGACTTAGCGTACCAAGAGACCCAGTACTTC. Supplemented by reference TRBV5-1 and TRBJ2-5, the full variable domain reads KAGVTQTPRYLIKTRGQQVTLSCSPISGHRSVSWYQQTPGQGLQFLFEYFSETQRNKGNFPGRFSGRQFSNSRSEMNVSTLELGDSALYLCASSRDLAYQETQYFGPGTRLLVL.

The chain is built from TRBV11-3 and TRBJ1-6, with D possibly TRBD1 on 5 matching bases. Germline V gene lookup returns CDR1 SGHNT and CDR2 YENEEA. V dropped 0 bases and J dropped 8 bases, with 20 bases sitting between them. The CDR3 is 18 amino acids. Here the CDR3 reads CASSLDPPREGRYSPLHF. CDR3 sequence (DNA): TGTGCCAGCAGCTTAGACCCCCCCAGGGAGGGAAGATATTCACCCCTCCACTTT.

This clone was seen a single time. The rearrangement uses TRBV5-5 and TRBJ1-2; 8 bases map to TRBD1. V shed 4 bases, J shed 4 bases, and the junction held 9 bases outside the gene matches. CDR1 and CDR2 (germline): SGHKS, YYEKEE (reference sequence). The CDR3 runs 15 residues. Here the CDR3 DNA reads TGTGCCAGCAGCCCTAATTGGACAGGGCTCTATGGCTACACCTTC. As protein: CASSPNWTGLYGYTF.